This entry features one T cell receptor (beta chain) sequence. Per the study methods: Amplified reference gene primers provided the basis for estimating nucleated cell counts. Measured with immunoSEQ multiplex PCR; TCRdb has only the in-frame clones, and not every one. V and J calls and clone size come straight from that table; D and trimming were deduced from the DNA. The sample contains about 160,000 clones, about 80% of which appear only once. The data were taken from a study of blood T cell repertoires in COVID-19. The sequencing input was PBMCs or T cells enriched from blood (not recorded which). The clonotype originates from a woman aged 55-70 years who had recovered from COVID-19.

The CDR3 here is CASTQGLALFNEQFF. DNA of the CDR3: TGTGCCAGCACTCAGGGACTAGCGCTCTTCAATGAGCAGTTCTTC. V usage is TRBV7-2 and J usage is TRBJ2-1, with 10 nucleotides matching TRBD2. This CDR3 region has 15 residues. Looked up from germline, CDR1 is SGHTA and CDR2 is FQGNSA. Losses at the gene ends were 7 bases for V and 6 bases for J; bases not matched to a gene: 9.